Presented here are 15 T cell receptor beta chains from one specimen sequenced in a study of blood T cell repertoires in COVID-19. Assay: immunoSEQ multiplex PCR; the TCRdb copy retains only in-frame clones and omits some. The sample includes about 350,000 clones, approximately 90% of them seen just once. The sample taken for sequencing was peripheral blood. These receptors originate from a woman in her sixties or seventies with COVID-19, enrolled during active disease.

The chain couples TRBV10-1 to TRBJ2-3; 7 nucleotides agree with TRBD2. The CDR3 has 17 amino acids. The V gene's germline CDR1 is WNHNN and CDR2 SYGVQD (reference sequence). Germline trimming cut 0 bases from V and 3 bases from J; bases unmatched to any gene: 9. The CDR3 bases are TGCGCCAGCAGTGAGTCGATCCAGGGAGCGGGGACAGATACGCAGTATTTT. This encodes CASSESIQGAGTDTQYF.

The chain couples TRBV4-1 to TRBJ2-7, with 7 bases aligning to TRBD1. CDR1 and CDR2 from the germline V gene are MGHRA and YSYEKL. V lost 3 bases and J lost 3; bases outside the gene matches: 8. The CDR3 is made up of 15 amino acids. This chain's CDR3 is CASSQFADRIYEQYF. The CDR3 region has the DNA TGCGCCAGCAGCCAGTTCGCGGACAGGATCTACGAGCAGTACTTC.

V gene TRBV28 combines with J gene TRBJ1-2; 8 nucleotides line up with TRBD1. Trimming removed 10 bases from V and 4 bases from J; junction bases left unmatched: 8. The CDR3 is 13 amino acids. Germline V gives CDR1 MDHEN, CDR2 SYDVKM. The CDR3 sequence is CAIPDRESYGYTF. The CDR3, as DNA: TGTGCCATCCCGGACAGGGAATCCTATGGCTACACCTTC.

The chain carries TRBV5-1 and TRBJ2-7; 12 bases agree with TRBD1. The CDR3 extends over 15 amino acids. Per germline, CDR1 SGHRS and CDR2 YFSETQ. J gave up 7 bases and V 3 bases, and 8 bases lay outside the gene matches. The CDR3 DNA follows: TGCGCCAGCAGCTGGGGGACAGGGGGCGCGGGAGAGCAGTACTTC. Its translation: CASSWGTGGAGEQYF. The entire variable domain, with the rest obtained from reference TRBV5-1 and TRBJ2-7, is as follows: KAGVTQTPRYLIKTRGQQVTLSCSPISGHRSVSWYQQTPGQGLQFLFEYFSETQRNKGNFPGRFSGRQFSNSRSEMNVSTLELGDSALYLCASSWGTGGAGEQYFGPGTRLTVT.

The V and J genes are TRBV6-5 and TRBJ1-6; TRBD1 matches at 10 bases. Per germline, CDR1 MNHEY and CDR2 SVGAGI. The CDR3 runs 16 residues. Trimming cost V 0 bases and J 7 bases; bases outside gene matches: 3. CDR3 region: CASSYSSGQGNSPLHF. DNA of the CDR3: TGTGCCAGCAGTTACTCTTCGGGACAGGGGAATTCACCCCTCCACTTT.

In its sample, this clone was seen a few times. The chain couples TRBV13 to TRBJ1-2; possibly TRBD1 for D (5 bases). The germline V gene encodes CDR1 PRHDT and CDR2 FYEKMQ (reference sequence). V was pared by 3 bases and J by 5 bases, with 13 bases between. The CDR3 is 14 residues long. CDR3 sequence reads: CASSLRGGGYGYTF. CDR3 sequence (DNA): TGTGCCAGCAGCTTGCGGGGCGGGGGATATGGCTACACCTTC. Drawing the rest from reference TRBV13 and TRBJ1-2, the complete variable domain is AAGVIQSPRHLIKEKRETATLKCYPIPRHDTVYWYQQGPGQDPQFLISFYEKMQSDKGSIPDRFSAQQFSDYHSELNMSSLELGDSALYFCASSLRGGGYGYTFGSGTRLTVV.

This chain links TRBV29-1 with TRBJ2-2; 9 nucleotides line up with TRBD1. The ends lost 7 bases at V and 4 bases at J; junction bases unmatched: 4. This CDR3 is built from 13 residues. Germline loops: CDR1 SQVTM, CDR2 ANQGSEA. CDR3 residues: CSARTGVTGELFF. The CDR3 DNA follows: TGCAGCGCGCGGACAGGGGTCACCGGGGAGCTGTTTTTT.

This clone was recorded once. J is TRBJ1-2 and V is TRBV28; 7 bases are a match to TRBD1. J lost 7 bases, V lost 11 bases, and 13 bases had no gene match. Germline CDR1 MDHEN, CDR2 SYDVKM. CDR3 length: 13 residues. CDR3 sequence: CASKTGTGTGYTF. The DNA for the CDR3 is TGTGCCTCGAAGACAGGGACTGGGACTGGCTACACCTTC.

The rearrangement joins TRBV6-1 to TRBJ2-7; D is possibly TRBD1 (5 bases). The CDR3 totals 15 residues. Germline V CDR1 and CDR2: MNHNS, SASEGT. The V end lost 0 bases, the J end lost 2 bases, and 11 bases lay between the germline ends. The CDR3 spells CASSEAQGTPYEQYF. The CDR3 nucleotides are TGTGCCAGCAGTGAAGCGCAGGGAACCCCCTACGAGCAGTACTTC.

The V and J genes are TRBV18 and TRBJ1-2, with a possible D match to TRBD1 (5 bases). This CDR3 spans 17 amino acids. Germline loops: CDR1 KGHSH, CDR2 LQKENI. Trimming cost V 3 bases and J 0 bases, with 17 bases left between them. The CDR3 reads CASSPASTGDANYGYTF. The CDR3, as DNA: TGTGCCAGCTCACCCGCCAGTACGGGGGACGCTAACTATGGCTACACCTTC.

V is TRBV5-6 and J is TRBJ1-3; TRBD1 might be the D (5 bases). This CDR3 has 14 amino acids. Germline V lookup: CDR1 SGHDT, CDR2 YYEEEE. Between the trimmed V and J ends, which lost 4 bases and 1 base, there was a span of 9 bases. This CDR3 is CASSPQGSGNTIYF. The CDR3 nucleotides read TGTGCCAGCAGCCCCCAGGGATCTGGAAACACCATATATTTT.

The CDR3 coding sequence is TGTGCCAGCAGCCTCTTGGCCGGTGGGAGGGGAGATACGCAGTATTTT. It encodes CASSLLAGGRGDTQYF. V usage is TRBV9 and J usage is TRBJ2-3, with 7 nucleotides matching TRBD2. The CDR3 has 16 residues. V lost 4 bases and J lost 5; bases outside the gene matches: 13. Germline V lookup: CDR1 SGDLS, CDR2 YYNGEE.

V and J are TRBV3-1 (or the pseudogene TRBV3-2) and TRBJ2-2; 10 positions match TRBD1. CDR1 and CDR2 from the germline V gene are LGHDT and YNNKEL (reference sequence). J lost 4 bases, V lost 4 bases, and 3 bases had no gene match. This CDR3 is 15 amino acids long. This chain's CDR3 is CASSPRDRGTGELFF. The CDR3 DNA is TGTGCCAGCAGCCCCCGGGACAGGGGCACCGGGGAGCTGTTTTTT.

CDR3: CASSVGDRANTEAFF. Here the CDR3 DNA reads TGTGCCAGCAGCGTAGGGGACAGGGCGAACACTGAAGCTTTCTTT. The chain carries TRBV9 and TRBJ1-1; the match to TRBD1 covers 9 bases. The CDR3 loop spans 15 amino acids. The ends lost 0 bases at V and 1 base at J; junction bases unmatched: 1. Germline V gene sequence: CDR1 SGDLS, CDR2 YYNGEE.

The chain carries TRBV30 and TRBJ1-1; 10 nucleotides match TRBD1. Germline values: CDR1 GTSNPN, CDR2 SVGIG (reference sequence). Losses at the gene ends were 7 bases for V and 5 bases for J; bases not matched to a gene: 16. CDR3 length: 16 residues. The CDR3 DNA follows: TGTGCCTTTGGCCCGGGACAGGGGAGGATGAGGACTGAAGCTTTCTTT. Protein product: CAFGPGQGRMRTEAFF.